The rows below give T cell receptor beta chains drawn from one sample of a study of cytomegalovirus exposure and HLA in healthy donors. Clones were read by immunoSEQ multiplex PCR, and TCRdb kept only the in-frame ones, dropping some. There are some 160,000 clones in the sample; roughly three quarters occur only once, and 5.5% to 7.5% lies in the top ten. Sequencing was performed on PBMCs. The receptors were gathered from a woman aged 35 to 49 in good health and CMV-seropositive. CDR3s include the opening cysteine and the closing phenylalanine or tryptophan. D genes are given only for firm matches. Clone size appears in some rows only: once, few, many, or a class for an expanded clone.

once TRBJ1-5 TRBD1 TRBV19 CASSTILGQGNQPQHF TGTGCCAGTAGCACTATTTTAGGACAGGGCAATCAGCCCCAGCATTTT
- TRBJ2-3 - TRBV6-1 CASSEARKGLTQYF TGTGCCAGCAGTGAAGCGCGTAAGGGGTTGACGCAGTATTTT
- TRBJ1-6 TRBD1 TRBV5-1 CASSINGQVEGRSPLHF TGCGCCAGCAGCATCAACGGACAGGTAGAAGGAAGATCACCCCTCCACTTT
- TRBJ2-4 TRBD2 TRBV6-5 CASSTGGLAKNIQYF TGTGCCAGCAGTACCGGGGGGTTAGCCAAAAACATTCAGTACTTC
few TRBJ2-7 - TRBV9 CASSEAGQELTNEQYF TGTGCCAGCAGCGAAGCGGGACAGGAGCTAACAAACGAGCAGTACTTC
- TRBJ1-1 TRBD1 TRBV5-1 CASSLGDRGLNTEAFF TGCGCCAGCAGCTTGGGTGACAGGGGGTTGAACACTGAAGCTTTCTTT
- TRBJ2-3 TRBD2 TRBV5-1 CASSHISGDTDTQYF TGCGCCAGCAGTCATATTAGCGGGGACACAGATACGCAGTATTTT
- TRBJ1-1 - TRBV9 CASSVGDRPIEAFF TGTGCCAGCAGCGTAGGTGACAGGCCTATTGAAGCTTTCTTT
once TRBJ1-2 - TRBV18 CASSPDLGNYGYTF TGTGCCAGCTCACCGGACTTGGGGAACTATGGCTACACCTTC
- TRBJ1-6 - TRBV15 CATSRGGARGSSYNSPLHF TGTGCCACCAGCAGAGGAGGAGCGCGCGGCAGCTCCTATAATTCACCCCTCCACTTT
- TRBJ2-7 TRBD2 TRBV19 CASSMRPGLAGYEQYF TGTGCCAGTAGTATGCGGCCGGGACTAGCGGGGTATGAGCAGTACTTC
- TRBJ2-1 TRBD2 TRBV5-1 CASSLFSGGDNEQFF TGCGCCAGCAGCTTGTTTAGCGGGGGGGACAATGAGCAGTTCTTC
- TRBJ2-1 - TRBV15 CATSKLTDQQFF TGTGCCACCAGCAAATTGACAGACCAGCAGTTCTTC
- TRBJ2-2 TRBD1 TRBV19 CASSPRTGYTGELFF TGTGCCAGTAGTCCAAGGACAGGGTACACCGGGGAGCTGTTTTTT
- TRBJ2-3 - TRBV19 CASSTPSTDTQYF TGTGCCAGTAGTACCCCTAGCACAGATACGCAGTATTTT
- TRBJ1-2 - TRBV2 CASSDTLSDGYTF TGTGCCAGCAGTGACACCCTCTCAGATGGCTACACCTTC
once TRBJ2-3 TRBD2 TRBV2 CASSVGSGATFNYTQYF TGTGCCAGCAGTGTTGGGAGCGGGGCAACTTTCAATTATACGCAGTATTTT
- TRBJ2-2 - TRBV19 CASMLFSAGELFF TGTGCCAGTATGCTCTTTAGTGCCGGGGAGCTGTTTTTT
- TRBJ1-2 - TRBV19 CASSLRGGYGYTF TGTGCCAGTAGTCTCAGGGGTGGCTATGGCTACACCTTC
- TRBJ1-6 - TRBV18 CASSPSSQISPLHF TGTGCCAGCTCACCATCGAGCCAAATTTCACCCCTCCACTTT
- TRBJ2-6 - TRBV2 CASRPDLAGANGLTF TGTGCCAGCAGGCCCGATTTAGCTGGGGCCAACGGCCTGACTTTC
few TRBJ1-2 TRBD1 TRBV5-4 CASSWTGRGGYTF TGTGCCAGCAGCTGGACAGGGAGAGGGGGCTACACCTTC
- TRBJ1-1 - TRBV30 CAYYPGGTITPNTEAFF TGTGCCTACTACCCGGGGGGGACAATAACCCCGAACACTGAAGCTTTCTTT
- TRBJ1-1 TRBD1 TRBV7-6 CASSLSGQDRGTEAFF TGTGCCAGCAGCTTAAGCGGACAGGACAGGGGCACTGAAGCTTTCTTT
- TRBJ1-1 TRBD1 TRBV6-1 CASSAGTGGNTEAFF TGTGCCAGCAGTGCGGGGACAGGTGGGAACACTGAAGCTTTCTTT
few TRBJ1-1 - TRBV30 CAWSNDEMGGPGTLNTEAFF TGTGCCTGGAGTAATGATGAAATGGGGGGGCCAGGGACATTGAACACTGAAGCTTTCTTT
- TRBJ1-2 - TRBV7-2 CASSLSDNYGYTF TGTGCCAGCAGCTTATCAGATAACTATGGCTACACCTTC
- TRBJ2-2 - TRBV9 CASSVGGGVTGELFF TGTGCCAGCAGCGTAGGAGGGGGTGTCACCGGGGAGCTGTTTTTT
- TRBJ2-3 TRBD2 TRBV28 CASRRPSSGWTDTQYF TGTGCCAGCAGACGTCCTTCTAGCGGGTGGACAGATACGCAGTATTTT
- TRBJ2-7 TRBD2 TRBV5-1 CASSLDGLGGFSEQYF TGCGCCAGCAGCTTGGACGGACTAGGTGGCTTCTCCGAGCAGTACTTC
- TRBJ1-1 TRBD1 TRBV29-1 CSVERQGRNTEAFF TGCAGCGTGGAACGACAGGGGAGGAACACTGAAGCTTTCTTT